This T cell receptor (beta chain) was documented in a study of blood T cell repertoires in COVID-19. Study-level background: Samples came from the United States, Italy and Spain, spanning acute and convalescent COVID-19.

Germline V lookup: CDR1 LGHDT, CDR2 YNNKEL (reference sequence). There are 13 residues in the CDR3. Trimming took off 4 bases at V and 0 bases at J, with 6 bases between the two ends. In the authors' workflow: Quantification of nucleated cells was approximated via reference gene primer amplification. Sequencing was performed with immunoSEQ multiplex PCR; in TCRdb, only in-frame clones are kept and a portion is missing. V and J calls and clone size are copied from that table; D and trimming were computed from the DNA. The sample lists about 62,000 clones; around 90% were seen once. This chain connects TRBV3-1 (or the pseudogene TRBV3-2) to TRBJ2-5; a possible D gene is TRBD1 (5 bases). This TCR came from a human donor in a cohort sampled during active COVID-19. Sequencing used peripheral blood. CDR3: CASSPGYQETQYF. For the CDR3, the DNA is TGTGCCAGCAGCCCAGGGTACCAAGAGACCCAGTACTTC.